Shown below are 18 T cell receptor beta chains from a single sample sequenced in a study of OX40 agonist ivuxolimab in advanced cancers. Data came from immunoSEQ multiplex PCR; TCRdb stores just in-frame clones and leaves some out. The repertoire consists of approximately 53,000 clones, with about 93% occurring once and the leading ten covering around 24%. The source was CD4+ or CD8+ T cells sorted from blood, collected in a trial of the OX40 agonist ivuxolimab. These receptors were obtained from an adult with an advanced solid tumor such as melanoma, head and neck, liver or kidney cancer.

CDR3 bases: TGTGCCAGCAGTACCCTTACCTACGAGCAGTACTTC. This codes for CASSTLTYEQYF. The chain joins TRBV6-1 to TRBJ2-7; D is unresolved. With 5 bases removed from V and 2 bases from J, the gap between germline ends came to 7 bases. The germline V gene has CDR1 MNHNS and CDR2 SASEGT. This CDR3 comprises 12 residues.

V and J are TRBV15 and TRBJ2-2; unclear D gene. CDR1 is LNHNV and CDR2 is YYDKDF in the germline V gene (reference sequence). The CDR3 length is 15 residues. V gave up 5 bases and J gave up 5 bases, with 15 bases separating them. The DNA for the CDR3 is TGTGCCACCAGCCCGTCGCTAAGGTGGACCGGGGAGCTGTTTTTT. This translates into CATSPSLRWTGELFF. The full variable domain, completed using reference TRBV15 and TRBJ2-2, is DAMVIQNPRYQVTQFGKPVTLSCSQTLNHNVMYWYQQKSSQAPKLLFHYYDKDFNNEADTPDNFQSRRPNTSFCFLDIRSPGLGDTAMYLCATSPSLRWTGELFFGEGSRLTVL.

This chain links TRBV27 with TRBJ2-3; TRBD2 might be the D (6 bases). The germline V gene encodes CDR1 MNHEY and CDR2 SMNVEV (reference sequence). The CDR3 spans 17 residues. The V gene lost 7 bases and the J gene lost 5 bases, with 25 bases spanning the gap. CDR3 DNA sequence: TGTGCCAGCATGACATTGGAGGGCCTCGGAAGGGGAGATACGCAGTATTTT. Translated: CASMTLEGLGRGDTQYF.

The rearrangement uses TRBV15 and TRBJ2-1, with unresolved D. The V gene lost 6 bases and the J gene lost 8 bases, with 11 bases spanning the gap. The CDR3 contains 12 residues. Germline CDR1 reads LNHNV; CDR2 reads YYDKDF (reference sequence). The CDR3 DNA is TGTGCCACCAGGGAAATCGGAGATGAGCAGTTCTTC. Translation gives CATREIGDEQFF. The full variable domain, with the rest looked up from reference TRBV15 and TRBJ2-1, is DAMVIQNPRYQVTQFGKPVTLSCSQTLNHNVMYWYQQKSSQAPKLLFHYYDKDFNNEADTPDNFQSRRPNTSFCFLDIRSPGLGDTAMYLCATREIGDEQFFGPGTRLTVL.

The chain links TRBV7-2 to TRBJ1-3; D might be TRBD1 (5 bases). Germline V gene lookup returns CDR1 SGHTA and CDR2 FQGNSA. The V and J ends lost 5 bases and 3 bases respectively, with 8 bases between them. This CDR3 contains 13 residues. The CDR3 is CASSPGYGNTIYF. CDR3 nucleotide sequence: TGTGCCAGCAGCCCAGGGTATGGAAACACCATATATTTT.

The rearrangement joins TRBV7-2 to TRBJ2-7; D is perhaps TRBD1 or TRBD2 (6 bases each). Per the germline V gene, CDR1 is SGHTA and CDR2 is FQGNSA. The ends were cut back, 1 base at V and 3 bases at J, with 13 bases in the middle. The CDR3 is made up of 15 amino acids. CDR3 in DNA: TGTGCCAGCAGCTTAGGTTGGGGGGCTAACTACGAGCAGTACTTC. Protein: CASSLGWGANYEQYF.

J is TRBJ2-1 and V is TRBV25-1, with D unclear. Germline V gene data show CDR1 as MGHDK and CDR2 as SYGVNS. The CDR3 spans 12 residues. V was clipped by 5 bases and J by 9 bases, with 11 bases between them. The CDR3: CASSLSATEQFF. CDR3 in DNA: TGTGCCAGCAGTCTCTCCGCCACTGAGCAGTTCTTC.

J is TRBJ2-2 and V is TRBV5-1; D gene unclear. The ends were cut back, 1 base at V and 2 bases at J, with 0 bases in the middle. There are 12 residues in the CDR3. Germline CDR1 reads SGHRS; CDR2 reads YFSETQ. In DNA form, the CDR3 reads TGCGCCAGCAGCTTGAACACCGGGGAGCTGTTTTTT. This gives the protein CASSLNTGELFF. Full variable domain (outside the CDR3, taken from reference TRBV5-1 and TRBJ2-2): KAGVTQTPRYLIKTRGQQVTLSCSPISGHRSVSWYQQTPGQGLQFLFEYFSETQRNKGNFPGRFSGRQFSNSRSEMNVSTLELGDSALYLCASSLNTGELFFGEGSRLTVL.

The rearrangement uses TRBV27 and TRBJ1-1; tentative D call: TRBD1 (5 bases). Trimming shortened V by 7 bases and J by 4 bases, and 13 bases separated the two germline ends. This CDR3 is built from 13 residues. Per the germline V gene, CDR1 is MNHEY and CDR2 is SMNVEV (reference sequence). In DNA, the CDR3 is TGTGCCAGCACCTCCAGCGGGGGCACTGAAGCTTTCTTT. It yields the protein CASTSSGGTEAFF.

The chain joins TRBV19 to TRBJ1-5, with D possibly matching TRBD1 (6 bases). Germline loops: CDR1 LNHDA, CDR2 SQIVND (reference sequence). This CDR3 is 14 amino acids long. Trimming cost V 1 base and J 6 bases, with 10 bases left between them. Here the CDR3 DNA reads TGTGCCAGTAGTATAGTGGGGGGGCTTCAGCCCCAGCATTTT. Translation: CASSIVGGLQPQHF.

This clone was counted a single time. The chain combines TRBV7-2 with TRBJ2-7; no clear D gene. With 5 bases removed from V and 3 bases from J, the gap between germline ends came to 14 bases. This CDR3 is built from 14 residues. The germline gives CDR1 SGHTA, CDR2 FQGNSA. The CDR3 protein is CASSRTQQLYEQYF. In DNA, the CDR3 is TGTGCCAGCAGCAGGACCCAACAACTCTACGAGCAGTACTTC.

The V call is TRBV27, the J call TRBJ1-6; D might be TRBD1 (5 bases). The CDR3 consists of 14 residues. V lost 3 bases and J 8 bases, leaving 11 bases between the germline ends. In germline, CDR1 is MNHEY, CDR2 SMNVEV (reference sequence). The DNA for the CDR3 is TGTGCCAGCAGTTTCCGGGACCTATATTCACCCCTCCACTTT. Protein sequence: CASSFRDLYSPLHF.

The chain has TRBV9 and TRBJ1-2; 9 bases match TRBD1. Germline V lookup: CDR1 SGDLS, CDR2 YYNGEE. V was clipped by 2 bases and J by 6 bases; unmatched bases: 5. The CDR3 sequence is 14 residues long. The CDR3 region is CASSVTGGSDGYTF. The CDR3 region has the DNA TGTGCCAGCAGCGTCACAGGGGGCAGCGATGGCTACACCTTC. Drawing the rest from reference TRBV9 and TRBJ1-2, the complete variable domain is DSGVTQTPKHLITATGQRVTLRCSPRSGDLSVYWYQQSLDQGLQFLIQYYNGEERAKGNILERFSAQQFPDLHSELNLSSLELGDSALYFCASSVTGGSDGYTFGSGTRLTVV.

This chain joins TRBV27 and TRBJ2-7; a possible D gene is TRBD1 (6 bases). CDR3 length: 13 residues. The germline CDR1 and CDR2 sequences are MNHEY and SMNVEV (reference sequence). V lost 4 bases and J 2 bases, leaving 9 bases between the germline ends. The DNA of the CDR3 is TGTGCCAGCAGTTCGGACAGCACCTACGAGCAGTACTTC. Translated, it gives CASSSDSTYEQYF.

The CDR3 DNA is TGTGCCTGGAGTGTACTGGCCGGGGAGCTGTTTTTT. Amino acid sequence: CAWSVLAGELFF. The chain employs TRBV30 and TRBJ2-2; D gene ambiguous. Trimming shortened V by 0 bases and J by 6 bases, and 5 bases separated the two germline ends. CDR1 is GTSNPN, CDR2 SVGIG, per germline (reference sequence). This CDR3 is 12 amino acids long.

This sequence joins TRBV28 and TRBJ2-7; 7 nucleotides align to TRBD1. The germline V gene encodes CDR1 MDHEN and CDR2 SYDVKM. J lost 2 bases, V lost 4 bases, and 5 bases had no gene match. This CDR3 comprises 14 residues. CDR3 amino acids: CASSSPGTAYEQYF. Here the CDR3 DNA reads TGTGCCAGCAGTTCCCCCGGGACAGCCTACGAGCAGTACTTC. Full variable domain (outside the CDR3, taken from reference TRBV28 and TRBJ2-7): DVKVTQSSRYLVKRTGEKVFLECVQDMDHENMFWYRQDPGLGLRLIYFSYDVKMKEKGDIPEGYSVSREKKERFSLILESASTNQTSMYLCASSSPGTAYEQYFGPGTRLTVT.

This chain uses TRBV2 with TRBJ2-1, with TRBD2 matching 7 bases. The CDR3 sequence is 14 residues long. The trim removed 9 bases at V and 0 bases at J, leaving 5 bases unmatched. Germline loops: CDR1 SNHLY, CDR2 FYNNEI. The CDR3 DNA follows: TGTGCCAGTTGGGAGGGGAGCTCCTACAATGAGCAGTTCTTC. Translated, it gives CASWEGSSYNEQFF.

This sequence joins TRBV10-3 and TRBJ2-1, with 12 bases aligning to TRBD2. The CDR3 runs to 14 residues. V lost 2 bases to trimming and J lost 16 bases; unmatched junction nucleotides: 9. Germline V gives CDR1 ENHRY, CDR2 SYGVKD. Here the CDR3 DNA reads TGTGCCATCAGTGAGGTTGCTAGCGGGAGGGTAGGATTCTTC. Translating gives CAISEVASGRVGFF.